The next 30 T cell receptor beta chains were all read from a single sample in a study of blood T cell repertoires in COVID-19. Repertoires were generated with immunoSEQ multiplex PCR, while TCRdb's copy carries only in-frame clones and drops some. The sample contains about 130,000 clones, around 79% of which appear only once. Sequenced material: peripheral blood. The source of these receptors is a woman aged 70-85 years with COVID-19, enrolled during active disease.

V and J are TRBV9 and TRBJ2-2, with a tentative D call TRBD2 (6 bases). Germline V CDR1 and CDR2: SGDLS, YYNGEE. V was trimmed by 0 bases and J by 1 base, leaving 10 bases between them. CDR3 length: 16 residues. CDR3 DNA: TGTGCCAGCAGCGTAGGCGGGGCTCAGAACACCGGGGAGCTGTTTTTT. This sequence encodes CASSVGGAQNTGELFF.

This chain connects TRBV10-3 to TRBJ2-7; no definite D call. CDR1 and CDR2 from the germline V gene are ENHRY and SYGVKD. The CDR3 length is 15 residues. V gave up 3 bases and J gave up 0 bases, with 12 bases separating them. The CDR3 here is CAISDTDTYSYEQYF. The DNA for the CDR3 is TGTGCCATCAGTGATACCGACACTTACTCCTACGAGCAGTACTTC.

The chain uses TRBV27 and TRBJ1-5, with 8 bases that match TRBD1. The junction had 8 bases not matched to a gene; V was cut back by 8 bases and J by 2 bases. Germline V gene sequence: CDR1 MNHEY, CDR2 SMNVEV (reference sequence). This CDR3 comprises 15 residues. CDR3: CASATTGQGNQPQHF. CDR3 sequence (DNA): TGTGCCAGCGCTACAACGGGACAGGGCAATCAGCCCCAGCATTTT.

The chain employs TRBV3-1 (or the pseudogene TRBV3-2) and TRBJ2-5; 7 positions match TRBD2. Germline lookup yields CDR1 LGHDT and CDR2 YNNKEL (reference sequence). The junction had 4 bases not matched to a gene; V was cut back by 2 bases and J by 1 base. The CDR3 is made up of 15 amino acids. The DNA for the CDR3 is TGTGCCAGCAGCCAACGCGGGGGACTCCAAGAGACCCAGTACTTC. As protein: CASSQRGGLQETQYF.

This chain uses TRBV5-6 with TRBJ2-2; 9 nucleotides agree with TRBD1. The V segment lost 4 bases and the J segment 7 bases; nucleotides outside the gene matches: 5. CDR3 size: 14 residues. Germline V gene lookup returns CDR1 SGHDT and CDR2 YYEEEE. CDR3 nucleotide sequence: TGTGCCAGCAGCCGGACAGGGGTAATCGGGGAGCTGTTTTTT. Translation: CASSRTGVIGELFF. The complete variable domain, with remaining parts taken from reference TRBV5-6 and TRBJ2-2, reads DAGVTQSPTHLIKTRGQQVTLRCSPKSGHDTVSWYQQALGQGPQFIFQYYEEEERQRGNFPDRFSGHQFPNYSSELNVNALLLGDSALYLCASSRTGVIGELFFGEGSRLTVL.

The chain employs TRBV5-1 and TRBJ1-1; perhaps TRBD1 as D (5 bases). Trimming left V 5 bases short and J 2 bases short, with 16 bases between. The CDR3 is made up of 15 amino acids. From germline, CDR1 is SGHRS and CDR2 YFSETQ. The CDR3 here is CASRYYLGGNTEAFF. DNA of the CDR3: TGCGCCAGCAGGTATTATTTGGGGGGTAACACTGAAGCTTTCTTT.

The chain joins TRBV24-1 to TRBJ2-1; possibly TRBD1 for D (5 bases). CDR3 length: 16 residues. V was shortened by 1 base and J by 0 bases, with 9 bases between the two germline ends. Germline V gene sequence: CDR1 KGHDR, CDR2 SFDVKD. The CDR3 sequence: CATSDFGASSYNEQFF. CDR3 DNA: TGTGCCACCAGTGATTTTGGGGCCAGCTCCTACAATGAGCAGTTCTTC.

The chain recombines TRBV5-1 with TRBJ1-4; 10 nucleotides match TRBD1. V was pared by 0 bases and J by 9 bases, with 5 bases of the junction left unmatched. This CDR3 region has 15 residues. Germline assignment: CDR1 SGHRS and CDR2 YFSETQ. The CDR3 spells CASSLAGTGDKKLFF. The CDR3 DNA is TGCGCCAGCAGCTTGGCCGGGACAGGGGACAAAAAACTGTTTTTT.

The chain links TRBV5-1 to TRBJ2-1; D perhaps matches TRBD2 (5 bases). V was shortened by 3 bases and J by 10 bases, with 20 bases between the two germline ends. Germline CDR1 SGHRS, CDR2 YFSETQ. The CDR3 contains 15 residues. CDR3 bases: TGCGCCAGCAGCTCCCAAACCGTTGCGGGCAACGAGCAGTTCTTC. It encodes CASSSQTVAGNEQFF. Drawing the rest from reference TRBV5-1 and TRBJ2-1, the complete variable domain is KAGVTQTPRYLIKTRGQQVTLSCSPISGHRSVSWYQQTPGQGLQFLFEYFSETQRNKGNFPGRFSGRQFSNSRSEMNVSTLELGDSALYLCASSSQTVAGNEQFFGPGTRLTVL.

The chain joins TRBV4-2 to TRBJ2-5, with D hard to call. This CDR3 has 15 residues. V was pared by 0 bases and J by 7 bases, with 15 bases between. Per the germline V gene, CDR1 is LGHNA and CDR2 is YNFKEQ. This chain's CDR3 is CASSQEIRGSGTQYF. The CDR3 DNA sequence: TGTGCCAGCAGCCAAGAGATCCGTGGGTCGGGGACCCAGTACTTC.

The V call is TRBV6-5, the J call TRBJ2-3; weak D call: TRBD1 (5 bases). Germline loops: CDR1 MNHEY, CDR2 SVGAGI. The CDR3 length is 13 residues. V dropped 5 bases and J dropped 4 bases, with 10 bases sitting between them. The DNA for the CDR3 is TGTGCCAGCAGTCCAGGGTCCCCAGATACGCAGTATTTT. Translation gives CASSPGSPDTQYF.

This clone came up a few times. The rearrangement joins TRBV7-6 to TRBJ2-2; no clear D gene. CDR3 length equals 11 residues. Germline loops: CDR1 SGHVS, CDR2 FNYEAQ. V shed 7 bases and J shed 2 bases, with 2 bases lying between them. CDR3 amino acids: CASTNTGELFF. The CDR3 nucleotides are TGTGCCAGCACTAACACCGGGGAGCTGTTTTTT.

This clone occurred once. J is TRBJ1-6 and V is TRBV28; 8 nucleotides align to TRBD1. Germline trimming cut 4 bases from V and 10 bases from J; bases unmatched to any gene: 6. This CDR3 has 14 residues. CDR1 MDHEN and CDR2 SYDVKM come from the germline V gene. The CDR3 spells CASSSGTGESPLHF. Written as DNA, the CDR3 is TGTGCCAGCAGTTCCGGGACAGGAGAATCACCCCTCCACTTT.

J is TRBJ2-5 and V is TRBV5-4; 8 bases line up with TRBD2. The CDR3 spans 17 residues. V shed 4 bases, J shed 2 bases, and the junction held 13 bases outside the gene matches. Germline values: CDR1 SGHNT, CDR2 YYREEE (reference sequence). The CDR3 DNA sequence: TGTGCCAGCAGCCCCGGAAATGGCGGGGGGCGACAAGAGACCCAGTACTTC. Residues: CASSPGNGGGRQETQYF.

V gene TRBV10-3 combines with J gene TRBJ1-1; 11 positions match TRBD1. Germline V lookup: CDR1 ENHRY, CDR2 SYGVKD. V shed 3 bases and J 10 bases; nucleotides not matched to a gene: 4. The CDR3 consists of 13 residues. The CDR3 region is CAISEGQGAGAFF. As DNA, the CDR3 is TGTGCCATCAGTGAAGGACAGGGGGCGGGAGCTTTCTTT.

This chain connects TRBV28 to TRBJ1-3; maybe TRBD1 (6 bases). Germline CDR1 reads MDHEN; CDR2 reads SYDVKM. V was clipped by 5 bases and J by 2 bases, with 10 bases between them. This CDR3 region has 14 residues. Here the CDR3 reads CASSPTGTGNTIYF. In DNA, the CDR3 is TGTGCCAGCAGTCCTACAGGGACTGGAAACACCATATATTTT.

The V and J genes are TRBV4-2 and TRBJ1-5; possible D gene TRBD1, 6 bases. V was clipped by 6 bases and J by 1 base, with 13 bases between them. This CDR3 region has 15 residues. The germline CDR1 and CDR2 sequences are LGHNA and YNFKEQ. CDR3 DNA: TGTGCCAGCAGGAGGACCCAGGGGAGCAATCAGCCCCAGCATTTT. As protein: CASRRTQGSNQPQHF.

The CDR3 DNA is TGTGCCAGCAGCTTAATACAGGTGGCTTCCTACAATGAGCAGTTCTTC. As protein: CASSLIQVASYNEQFF. This chain links TRBV5-6 with TRBJ2-1, with TRBD1 as a possible D gene (5 bases). V was clipped by 2 bases and J by 1 base, with 13 bases between them. The CDR3 covers 16 residues. In germline, CDR1 is SGHDT, CDR2 YYEEEE.

The rearrangement links TRBV5-4 to TRBJ2-3, with TRBD2 matching over 13 bases. Germline loops: CDR1 SGHNT, CDR2 YYREEE (reference sequence). V was pared by 4 bases and J by 1 base, with 0 bases of the junction left unmatched. This CDR3 is built from 15 residues. The DNA of the CDR3 is TGTGCCAGCAGCGGACTAGCGGGGGGCACAGATACGCAGTATTTT. This translates into CASSGLAGGTDTQYF.

The chain links TRBV2 to TRBJ2-7; the match to TRBD1 covers 8 bases. Losses at the gene ends were 5 bases for V and 5 bases for J; bases not matched to a gene: 2. In germline, CDR1 is SNHLY, CDR2 FYNNEI. The CDR3 runs to 12 residues. DNA of the CDR3: TGTGCCAGCAGTTTGGACAGGGACGAGCAGTACTTC. This translates into CASSLDRDEQYF.

The sample holds one count of this clone. V is TRBV7-2 and J is TRBJ2-5; no clear D gene. The CDR3 totals 13 residues. Between the trimmed V and J ends, which lost 5 bases and 5 bases, there was a span of 12 bases. In germline, CDR1 is SGHTA, CDR2 FQGNSA. CDR3 sequence (DNA): TGTGCCAGCAGCAGCGTACGAGGCGAGACCCAGTACTTC. As protein: CASSSVRGETQYF.

The rearrangement uses TRBV6-5 and TRBJ2-7, with 7 bases identical to TRBD1. The CDR3 spans 14 residues. Losses at the gene ends were 7 bases for V and 5 bases for J; bases not matched to a gene: 11. CDR1 and CDR2 (germline): MNHEY, SVGAGI. The CDR3, as DNA: TGTGCCAGCAACAGCGAACGACAGGGCAACGAGCAGTACTTC. Its translation: CASNSERQGNEQYF.

The DNA of the CDR3 is TGTGCCAGCAGCATCGGGACAGACTATGGCTACACCTTC. As protein: CASSIGTDYGYTF. The chain employs TRBV9 and TRBJ1-2; TRBD1 matches 7 bases. The CDR3 runs to 13 residues. Germline CDR1 reads SGDLS; CDR2 reads YYNGEE. Trimming at V came to 4 bases and at J to 3 bases, leaving 3 bases not matched to a gene. Together with reference TRBV9 and TRBJ1-2, the CDR3 gives the full variable domain: DSGVTQTPKHLITATGQRVTLRCSPRSGDLSVYWYQQSLDQGLQFLIQYYNGEERAKGNILERFSAQQFPDLHSELNLSSLELGDSALYFCASSIGTDYGYTFGSGTRLTVV.

This clone has only one observation. The J gene is TRBJ1-1, the V gene TRBV5-1; a weak D match, TRBD1 (5 bases). Looked up from germline, CDR1 is SGHRS and CDR2 is YFSETQ. Trimming cost V 0 bases and J 11 bases, with 14 bases left between them. The CDR3 consists of 13 residues. The CDR3 spells CASSLGWGGGAFF. Written as DNA, the CDR3 is TGCGCCAGCAGCTTGGGATGGGGCGGTGGGGCTTTCTTT.

This sequence joins TRBV2 and TRBJ1-1; the D is unclear. From germline, CDR1 is SNHLY and CDR2 FYNNEI. The CDR3 loop spans 12 amino acids. The V gene lost 1 base and the J gene lost 10 bases, with 10 bases spanning the gap. The CDR3 protein is CASSEEWRAAFF. The CDR3 coding sequence is TGTGCCAGCAGTGAAGAGTGGAGGGCAGCTTTCTTT. Based on the CDR3 plus reference TRBV2 and TRBJ1-1, the full variable domain is EPEVTQTPSHQVTQMGQEVILRCVPISNHLYFYWYRQILGQKVEFLVSFYNNEISEKSEIFDDQFSVERPDGSNFTLKIRSTKLEDSAMYFCASSEEWRAAFFGQGTRLTVV.

The chain combines TRBV2 with TRBJ1-3; D not resolved. The CDR3 has 15 residues. CDR1 is SNHLY and CDR2 is FYNNEI in the germline V gene. The V gene lost 8 bases and the J gene lost 0 bases, with 14 bases spanning the gap. The CDR3: CASERAAHSGNTIYF. In DNA form, the CDR3 reads TGTGCCAGCGAGAGGGCAGCCCACTCTGGAAACACCATATATTTT.

The V gene is TRBV9, the J gene TRBJ2-1; 8 bases map to TRBD2. V gave up 4 bases and J gave up 4 bases; unmatched junction bases: 13. The length of the CDR3 is 17 residues. From germline, CDR1 is SGDLS and CDR2 YYNGEE. This CDR3 is CASSSRGDSGVYNEQFF. DNA for the CDR3: TGTGCCAGCAGCTCGAGGGGGGATAGCGGGGTTTACAATGAGCAGTTCTTC.

The chain carries TRBV21-1 and TRBJ1-4. TRBV21-1 is flagged as a pseudogene. This CDR3 region has 18 residues. The CDR3 DNA sequence: TGTGCCAGCAGCAAAGCGCGGCCAGCGGCTGGGACTAATGAAAAACTGTTTTTT. Its protein product is CASSKARPAAGTNEKLFF.

The rearrangement uses TRBV7-8 and TRBJ1-1, with D hard to call. The V gene's germline CDR1 is SGHVS and CDR2 FQNEAQ. Trimming took 1 base from V and 4 from J, leaving 13 bases between them. The CDR3 is made up of 15 amino acids. The CDR3 bases are TGTGCCAGCAGCTTAGAGAGTAGGAGGAGCACTGAAGCTTTCTTT. Translation gives CASSLESRRSTEAFF.

J is TRBJ1-1 and V is TRBV5-1; possible D gene TRBD1, 5 bases. The CDR3 spans 15 residues. Germline lookup yields CDR1 SGHRS and CDR2 YFSETQ. V was cut by 0 bases and J by 0 bases, with 9 bases left in between. This CDR3 is CASSLDRPLNTEAFF. The CDR3 DNA reads as TGCGCCAGCAGCTTGGACAGGCCCCTGAACACTGAAGCTTTCTTT.